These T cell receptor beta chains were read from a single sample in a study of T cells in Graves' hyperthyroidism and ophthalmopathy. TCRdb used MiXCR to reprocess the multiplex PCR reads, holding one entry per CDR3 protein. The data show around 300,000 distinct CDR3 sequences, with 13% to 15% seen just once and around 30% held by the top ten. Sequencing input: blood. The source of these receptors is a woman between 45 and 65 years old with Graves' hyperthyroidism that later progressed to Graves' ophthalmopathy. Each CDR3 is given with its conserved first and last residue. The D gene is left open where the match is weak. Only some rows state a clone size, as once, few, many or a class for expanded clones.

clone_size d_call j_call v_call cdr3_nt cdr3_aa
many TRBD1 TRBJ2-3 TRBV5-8 TGTGCCAGCAGCGGGGACAGCAAAGATACGCAGTATTTT CASSGDSKDTQYF
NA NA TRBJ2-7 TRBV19 TGTGCCAGTAGTATCCTCGGGGACGAGCAGTACTTC CASSILGDEQYF
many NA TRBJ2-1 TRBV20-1 TGCAGTGCTAGGTCAAGGGGGACCGACGGGAGGTTCTACAATGAGCAGTTCTTC CSARSRGTDGRFYNEQFF
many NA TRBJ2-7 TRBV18 TGTGCCAGCTCACCACCCGGGTACTCCTACGAGCAGTACTTC CASSPPGYSYEQYF
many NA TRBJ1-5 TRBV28 TGTGCCAGCACCGGCCCGAGGTATCAGAATCAGCCCCAGCATTTT CASTGPRYQNQPQHF
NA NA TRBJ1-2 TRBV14 TGTGCCAGCAGCCAGGGCGCTGGCTACACCTTC CASSQGAGYTF
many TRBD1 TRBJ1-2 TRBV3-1 TGTGCCAGCAATGGCCGGGACAGGGATCCTGGCTACACCTTC CASNGRDRDPGYTF
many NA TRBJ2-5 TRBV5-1 TGCGCCAGCAGCTTGGGACGGAGGGAGACCCAGTACTTC CASSLGRRETQYF
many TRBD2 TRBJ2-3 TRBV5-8 TGTGCCAGCAGCTGGGGGGGTGCAGATACGCAGTATTTT CASSWGGADTQYF
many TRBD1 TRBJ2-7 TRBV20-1 TGCAGTGCTGACGGATTGGACAGGGACCGTTCCTACGAGCAGTACTTC CSADGLDRDRSYEQYF
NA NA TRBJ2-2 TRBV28 TGTGCCAGCACCTGGGACACCGGGGAGCTGTTTTTT CASTWDTGELFF
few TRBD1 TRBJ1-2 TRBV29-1 TGCAGCGTTGTCAGGGGACAGGGAGACTATGGCTACACCTTC CSVVRGQGDYGYTF
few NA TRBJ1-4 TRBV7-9 TGTGCCAGCAGAACGGCGGGGGAAACTAATGAAAAACTGTTTTTT CASRTAGETNEKLFF
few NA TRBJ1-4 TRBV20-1 TGCAGTGCTGCCGGGCATACTAATGAAAAACTGTTTTTT CSAAGHTNEKLFF
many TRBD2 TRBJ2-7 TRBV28 TGTGCCAGCAAGGGGCGCGGGAGTAATTACGAGCAGTACTTC CASKGRGSNYEQYF
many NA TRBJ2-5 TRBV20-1 TGCAGTGCTAGAGCGATTGAGACCCAGTACTTC CSARAIETQYF
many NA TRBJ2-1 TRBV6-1 TGTGCCACCCAAGGACAGAGTCTGAACAATGAGCAGTTCTTC CATQGQSLNNEQFF
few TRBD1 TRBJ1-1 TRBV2 TGTGCCAGCAATACGGTGGGACAGGGCACCACTGAAGCTTTCTTT CASNTVGQGTTEAFF
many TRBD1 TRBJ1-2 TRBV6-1 TGTGCCAGCAGAGCCGGGACAGGGGGCGCCTATAGCTATGGCTACACCTTC CASRAGTGGAYSYGYTF
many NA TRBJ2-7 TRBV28 TGTGCCAGCAGGCACTCCTACGAGCAGTACTTC CASRHSYEQYF
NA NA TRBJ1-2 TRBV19 TGTGCCAGTAGTCCGGACAGTGCAAACTATGGCTACACCTTC CASSPDSANYGYTF
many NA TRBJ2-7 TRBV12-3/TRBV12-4 TGTGCCAGCAGCCATCTTTCCCGGGGCCCCCTTGCCTACGAGCAGTACTTC CASSHLSRGPLAYEQYF
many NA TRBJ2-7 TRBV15 TGTGCCACCAGCAGAGATCCGGGGTTTTCCTACGAGCAGTACTTC CATSRDPGFSYEQYF
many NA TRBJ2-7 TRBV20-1 TGCAGTGCTCCATACAGCTCCTACGAGCAGTACTTC CSAPYSSYEQYF
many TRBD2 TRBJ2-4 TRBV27 TGTGCCAGCAGTTTACGGGGGGGAGGCAAAAACATTCAGTACTTC CASSLRGGGKNIQYF